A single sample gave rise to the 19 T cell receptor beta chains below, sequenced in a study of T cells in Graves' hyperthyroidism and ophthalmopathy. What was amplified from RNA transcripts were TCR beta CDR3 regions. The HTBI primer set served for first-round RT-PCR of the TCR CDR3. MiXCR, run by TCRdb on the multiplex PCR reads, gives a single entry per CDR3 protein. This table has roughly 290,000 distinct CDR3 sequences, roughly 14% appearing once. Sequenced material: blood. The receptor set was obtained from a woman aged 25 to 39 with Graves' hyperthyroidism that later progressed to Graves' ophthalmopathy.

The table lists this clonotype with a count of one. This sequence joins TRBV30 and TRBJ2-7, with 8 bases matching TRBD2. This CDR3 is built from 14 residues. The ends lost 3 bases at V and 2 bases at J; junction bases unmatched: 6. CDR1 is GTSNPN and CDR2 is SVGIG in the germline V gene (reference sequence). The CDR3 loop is CAWSRSGEPYEQYF. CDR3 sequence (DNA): TGTGCCTGGAGCCGTAGCGGGGAGCCCTACGAGCAGTACTTC.

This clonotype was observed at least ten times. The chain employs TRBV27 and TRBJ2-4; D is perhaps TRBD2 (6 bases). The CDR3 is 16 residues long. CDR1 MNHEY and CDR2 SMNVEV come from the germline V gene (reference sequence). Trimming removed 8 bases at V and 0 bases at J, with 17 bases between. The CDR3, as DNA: TGTGCCAGCGCCAACGACGGGGGTTTAGCCAAAAACATTCAGTACTTC. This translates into CASANDGGLAKNIQYF.

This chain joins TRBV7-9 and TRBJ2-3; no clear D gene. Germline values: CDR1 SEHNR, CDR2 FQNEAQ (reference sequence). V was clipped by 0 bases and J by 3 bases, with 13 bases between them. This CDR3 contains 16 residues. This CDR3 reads CASSLARAKHTDTQYF. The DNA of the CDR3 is TGTGCCAGCAGCTTAGCCCGGGCTAAGCATACAGATACGCAGTATTTT.

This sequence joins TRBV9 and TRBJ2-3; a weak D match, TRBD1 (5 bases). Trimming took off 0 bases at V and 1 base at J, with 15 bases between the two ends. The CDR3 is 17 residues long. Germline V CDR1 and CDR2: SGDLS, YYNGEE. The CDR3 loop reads CASSVGRAVFGTDTQYF. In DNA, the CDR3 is TGTGCCAGCAGCGTAGGCAGGGCCGTATTCGGCACAGATACGCAGTATTTT.

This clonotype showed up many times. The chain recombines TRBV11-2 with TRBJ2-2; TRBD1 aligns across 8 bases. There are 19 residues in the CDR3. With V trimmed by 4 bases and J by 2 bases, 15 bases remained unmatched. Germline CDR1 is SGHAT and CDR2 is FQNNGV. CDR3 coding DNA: TGTGCCAGCAGCTCTACCGCTCCGAAGGACAGGGCCAACACCGGGGAGCTGTTTTTT. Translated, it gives CASSSTAPKDRANTGELFF.

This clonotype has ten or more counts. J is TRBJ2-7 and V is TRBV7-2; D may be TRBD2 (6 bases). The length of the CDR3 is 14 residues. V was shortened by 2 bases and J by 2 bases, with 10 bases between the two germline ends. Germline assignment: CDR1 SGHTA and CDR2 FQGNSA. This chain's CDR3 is CASSLFSGPYEQYF. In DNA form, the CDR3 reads TGTGCCAGCAGCTTATTCAGCGGGCCCTACGAGCAGTACTTC.

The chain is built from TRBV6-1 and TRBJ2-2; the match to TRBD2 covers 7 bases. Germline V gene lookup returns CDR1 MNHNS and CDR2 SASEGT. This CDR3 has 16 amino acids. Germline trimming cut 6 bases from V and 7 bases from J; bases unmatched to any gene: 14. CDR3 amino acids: CASRTLVGGPGGELFF. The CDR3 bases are TGTGCCAGCAGGACCCTAGTGGGAGGGCCCGGCGGGGAGCTGTTTTTT.

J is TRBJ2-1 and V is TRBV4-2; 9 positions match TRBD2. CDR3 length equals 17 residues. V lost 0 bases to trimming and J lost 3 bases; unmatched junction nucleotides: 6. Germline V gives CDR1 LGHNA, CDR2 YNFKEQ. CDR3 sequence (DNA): TGTGCCAGCAGCCAAGATTTGACTAGCGGCCTCTACAATGAGCAGTTCTTC. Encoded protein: CASSQDLTSGLYNEQFF.

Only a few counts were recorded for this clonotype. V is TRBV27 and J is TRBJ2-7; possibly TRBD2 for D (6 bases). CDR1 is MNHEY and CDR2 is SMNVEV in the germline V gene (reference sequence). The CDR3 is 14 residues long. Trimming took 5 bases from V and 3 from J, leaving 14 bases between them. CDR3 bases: TGTGCCAGCAGTCCCCTTAGCGGACTCTACGAGCAGTACTTC. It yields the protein CASSPLSGLYEQYF.

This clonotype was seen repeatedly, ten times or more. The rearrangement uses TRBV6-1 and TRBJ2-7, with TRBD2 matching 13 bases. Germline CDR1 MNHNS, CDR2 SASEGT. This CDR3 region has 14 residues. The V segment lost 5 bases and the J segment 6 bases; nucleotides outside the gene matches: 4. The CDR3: CASSPGLAGFEQYF. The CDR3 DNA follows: TGTGCCAGCAGTCCGGGACTAGCGGGATTCGAGCAGTACTTC.

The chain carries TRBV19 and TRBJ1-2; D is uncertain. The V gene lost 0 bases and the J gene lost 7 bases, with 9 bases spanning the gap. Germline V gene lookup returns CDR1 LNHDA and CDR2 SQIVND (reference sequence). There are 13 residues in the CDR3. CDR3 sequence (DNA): TGTGCCAGTAGTATAGACAGTCGGCGTGGCTACACCTTC. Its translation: CASSIDSRRGYTF.

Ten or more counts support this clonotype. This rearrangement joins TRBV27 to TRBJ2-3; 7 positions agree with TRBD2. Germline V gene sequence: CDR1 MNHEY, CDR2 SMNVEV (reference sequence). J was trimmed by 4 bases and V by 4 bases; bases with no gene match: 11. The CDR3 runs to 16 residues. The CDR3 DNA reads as TGTGCCAGCAGTTCTCTAGCGGCCTTCGGGCCAGATACGCAGTATTTT. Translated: CASSSLAAFGPDTQYF.

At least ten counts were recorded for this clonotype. The CDR3: CASSLGLGGPPSAEQYF. The CDR3 region has the DNA TGTGCCAGCAGTTTAGGTTTAGGGGGGCCCCCGTCGGCCGAGCAGTACTTC. The chain uses TRBV12-3 or TRBV12-4 and TRBJ2-7; D possibly uses TRBD1 or TRBD2 (6 bases each). V dropped 1 base and J dropped 6 bases, with 22 bases sitting between them. This CDR3 is built from 17 residues.

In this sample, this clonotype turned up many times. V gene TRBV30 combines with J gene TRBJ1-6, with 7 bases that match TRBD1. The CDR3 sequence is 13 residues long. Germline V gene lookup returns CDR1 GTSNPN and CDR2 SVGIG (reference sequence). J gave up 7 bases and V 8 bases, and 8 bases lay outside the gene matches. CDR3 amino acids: CAAEGARNSPLHF. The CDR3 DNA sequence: TGTGCCGCCGAGGGGGCGCGGAATTCACCCCTCCACTTT.

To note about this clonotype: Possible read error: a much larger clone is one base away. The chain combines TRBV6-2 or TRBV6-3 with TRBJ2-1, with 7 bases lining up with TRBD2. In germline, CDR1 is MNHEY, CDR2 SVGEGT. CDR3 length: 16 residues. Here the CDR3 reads CPSSPLGGGSYNEQFF. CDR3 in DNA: TGTCCCAGCAGCCCCCTTGGGGGAGGGTCCTACAATGAGCAGTTCTTC.

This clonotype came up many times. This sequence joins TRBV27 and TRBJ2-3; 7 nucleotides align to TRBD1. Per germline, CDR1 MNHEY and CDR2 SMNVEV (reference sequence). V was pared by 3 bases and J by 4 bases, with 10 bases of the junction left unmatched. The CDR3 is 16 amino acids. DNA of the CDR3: TGTGCCAGCAGTTTCTTCGGGACAGTAAACTCAGATACGCAGTATTTT. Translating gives CASSFFGTVNSDTQYF.

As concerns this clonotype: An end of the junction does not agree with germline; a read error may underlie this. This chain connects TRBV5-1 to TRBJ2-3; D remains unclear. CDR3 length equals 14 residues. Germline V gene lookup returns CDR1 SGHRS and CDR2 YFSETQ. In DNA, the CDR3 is TGTGCCAGCAGTGGAAGGTCACTGGTTGATACGCAGTATTTT. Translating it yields CASSGRSLVDTQYF.

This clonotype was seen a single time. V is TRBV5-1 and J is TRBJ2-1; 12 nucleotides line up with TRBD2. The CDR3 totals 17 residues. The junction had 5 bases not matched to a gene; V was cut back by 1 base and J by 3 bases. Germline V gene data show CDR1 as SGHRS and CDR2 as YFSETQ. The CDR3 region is CASSLSLAGGVYNEQFF. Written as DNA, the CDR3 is TGCGCCAGCAGCTTGAGTCTAGCGGGAGGGGTCTACAATGAGCAGTTCTTC.

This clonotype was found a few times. CDR3 nucleotides: TGTGCCAGCACCCGGGCAACTAATGAAAAACTGTTTTTT. This encodes CASTRATNEKLFF. The chain uses TRBV6-2 or TRBV6-3 and TRBJ1-4; D uncertain. CDR3 size: 13 residues. Germline V gene lookup returns CDR1 MNHEY and CDR2 SVGEGT. Trimming left V 7 bases short and J 0 bases short, with 6 bases between.